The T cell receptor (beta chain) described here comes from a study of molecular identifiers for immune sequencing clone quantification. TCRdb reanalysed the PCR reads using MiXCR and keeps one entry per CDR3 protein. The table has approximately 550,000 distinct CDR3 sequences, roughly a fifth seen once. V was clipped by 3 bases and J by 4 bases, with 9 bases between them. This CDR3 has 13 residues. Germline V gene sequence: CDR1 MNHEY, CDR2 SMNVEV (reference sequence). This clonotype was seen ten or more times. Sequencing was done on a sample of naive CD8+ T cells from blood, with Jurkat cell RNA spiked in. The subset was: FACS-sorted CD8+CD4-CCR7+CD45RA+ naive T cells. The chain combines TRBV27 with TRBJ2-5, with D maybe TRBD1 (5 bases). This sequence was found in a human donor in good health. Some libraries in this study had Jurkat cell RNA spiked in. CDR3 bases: TGTGCCAGCAGTTTGCAGGGAAGAGAGACCCAGTACTTC. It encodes CASSLQGRETQYF.